These 30 T cell receptor delta chains originate from one sample sequenced in a study of gamma-delta T cells after stem cell transplantation. TCRdb re-called clones from the RT-PCR reads using CATT. Altogether around 3,000 delta-chain clones are present, over 1.5% being singletons, with the ten largest covering around 30%. Sequencing was carried out using gamma-delta T cells. The receptors stem from a human donor. It is not recorded whose cells these are; they may come from a transplant donor.

This clone occurred a few times. This likely came from a read error, as a far larger clone is one base away. This same CDR3 is encoded by further DNA sequences in the sample. V and J are TRDV2 and TRDJ1; D unclear. V was clipped by 4 bases and J by 2 bases, with 10 bases between them. The CDR3 runs to 13 residues. The germline CDR1 and CDR2 sequences are GEAIGNYY and EKD. In nucleotides, the CDR3 is TGTGCCTGTGATCCCCTGTTGACCGATAAACTCATCTTT. This codes for CACDPLLTDKLIF.

In nucleotides, the CDR3 is TGTGCCTGTGACACAATGGCTGGGGGACCCTGGGGCATATACACCGATAAACTCATCTTT. Its translation is CACDTMAGGPWGIYTDKLIF. The chain recombines TRDV2 with TRDJ1; 8 bases align to TRDD3. With V trimmed by 1 base and J by 0 bases, 18 bases remained unmatched. Germline V gives CDR1 GEAIGNYY, CDR2 EKD. This CDR3 region has 20 residues.

This clone turned up a few times. This DNA translates differently at residue 5 from the TCRdb protein, which is that of a much larger clone; a read error is likely, and the protein shown is the DNA's own translation. The rearrangement uses TRDV2 and TRDJ1; 11 bases agree with TRDD3. Germline lookup yields CDR1 GEAIGNYY and CDR2 EKD. This CDR3 has 23 amino acids. V lost 3 bases, J lost 0 bases, and 26 bases stayed unmatched. As DNA, the CDR3 is TGTGCCTGTGACGCCGTTGGGATCCTAGGGGTACTGGGGGATAGATCGTACACCGATAAACTCATCTTT. Translated: CACDAVGILGVLGDRSYTDKLIF.

This clone was counted between two and nine times. Being one base from a much bigger clone, this may be a read error. Within the sample, other DNA sequences also encode this same CDR3. CDR3 amino acids: CACDAILGDSTDKLIF. CDR3 nucleotide sequence: TGTGCCTGTGACGCCATACTGGGGGATTCCACCGATAAACTCATCTTT. The V and J genes are TRDV2 and TRDJ1, with 10 bases aligning to TRDD3. This CDR3 spans 16 amino acids. Per the germline V gene, CDR1 is GEAIGNYY and CDR2 is EKD. V shed 3 bases and J 1 base; nucleotides not matched to a gene: 7.

This clone has more than one count but fewer than ten. The protein TCRdb lists belongs to a much larger clone and differs from this DNA's translation at residue 8, which points to a read error; the protein shown is made from the DNA. The genes are TRDV2 and TRDJ3; a weak D match, TRDD3 (6 bases). Germline V lookup: CDR1 GEAIGNYY, CDR2 EKD. Between the trimmed V and J ends, which lost 0 bases and 2 bases, there was a span of 22 bases. The CDR3 is 21 residues long. The CDR3 sequence is CACDTAEGGRDNPWDTRQMFF. CDR3 in DNA: TGTGCCTGTGACACCGCGGAGGGAGGGAGGGATAACCCCTGGGACACCCGACAGATGTTTTTC.

A note on this clone: The amino acid sequence in TCRdb belongs to a much larger clone and departs from this DNA's translation at residue 5, likely a sequencing read error; the sequence shown is translated from the DNA. The chain couples TRDV2 to TRDJ1, with 9 bases identical to TRDD3. Germline V lookup: CDR1 GEAIGNYY, CDR2 EKD. This CDR3 region has 20 residues. V was clipped by 0 bases and J by 0 bases; unmatched bases: 16. Here the CDR3 reads CACDTNTGGPWGIYTDKLIF. The CDR3 nucleotides read TGTGCCTGTGACACCAATACTGGGGGACCCTGGGGCATATACACCGATAAACTCATCTTT.

This clone has only a few counts. This likely reflects a read error, since a far larger clone is one base away. Other DNA sequences of this sample code for an identical CDR3. The CDR3 DNA sequence: TGTGCCTGTGACGCCTTACTGGGGGATACGTACACCGATAAACTCATTTTT. Protein product: CACDALLGDTYTDKLIF. The V call is TRDV2, the J call TRDJ1, with 13 bases matching TRDD3. The CDR3 loop spans 17 amino acids. Germline V gene sequence: CDR1 GEAIGNYY, CDR2 EKD.

This clone was observed a few times. The genes are TRDV2 and TRDJ1, with 11 bases matching TRDD3. The CDR3 loop spans 18 amino acids. CDR1 GEAIGNYY and CDR2 EKD come from the germline V gene. V lost 0 bases and J lost 4; bases outside the gene matches: 12. CDR3 in amino acids: CACDTVDKTGGYVDKLIF. The CDR3 DNA reads TGTGCCTGTGACACCGTCGACAAAACTGGGGGATATGTCGATAAACTCATCTTT.

This clone has only a few counts. The TCRdb protein comes from a much larger clone and disagrees with this DNA's translation at residue 12, likely due to a read error; the protein given here is derived from the DNA. The V and J genes are TRDV2 and TRDJ1, with 9 positions matching TRDD3. The CDR3 is 17 residues long. CDR1 and CDR2 from the germline V gene are GEAIGNYY and EKD. The junction had 11 bases not matched to a gene; V was cut back by 1 base and J by 3 bases. The chain's CDR3 is CACDTLGDSLIADKLIF. In DNA, the CDR3 is TGTGCCTGTGACACTCTGGGGGATTCCTTGATCGCCGATAAACTCATCTTT.

This clone was found a few times. This DNA's translation and the protein TCRdb lists, from a much larger clone, do not match at residue 3, likely due to a read error; the protein shown is translated from the DNA. CDR3 DNA sequence: TGTGCCCGTGATGAGGTACTGGGGACTTACACCGATAAACTCATCTTT. It specifies CARDEVLGTYTDKLIF. The V gene is TRDV2, the J gene TRDJ1; TRDD3 aligns across 7 bases. Per germline, CDR1 GEAIGNYY and CDR2 EKD. The CDR3 has 16 amino acids.

This clone was counted only a few times. It differs at one base from a far larger clone, so likely a read error. V and J are TRDV2 and TRDJ1; tentatively, D is TRDD3 (6 bases). CDR1 is GEAIGNYY and CDR2 is EKD in the germline V gene. The CDR3 consists of 14 residues. CDR3 bases: TGTGCCTGTGACCTGACTGGGAGGACCGATAAACCCATCTTT. It encodes CACDLTGRTDKPIF.

The rearrangement uses TRDV2 and TRDJ1, with 11 bases matching TRDD3. Unmatched junction bases numbered 18, after V lost 0 bases and J lost 4 bases. The CDR3 totals 20 residues. From germline, CDR1 is GEAIGNYY and CDR2 EKD. CDR3 nucleotides: TGTGCCTGTGACACCTTAAATCCTCCCATACTGGGGGATAAGGGCGATAAACTCATCTTT. It specifies CACDTLNPPILGDKGDKLIF.

In its sample, this clone was seen a few times. TCRdb records a much larger clone's protein for this DNA, with a difference at residue 11 that likely arises from a read error; the protein given is the translation of the DNA. The V gene is TRDV2, the J gene TRDJ1; the D gene is possibly TRDD3 (6 bases). The CDR3 totals 16 residues. Germline CDR1 is GEAIGNYY and CDR2 is EKD. Between the trimmed V and J ends, which lost 0 bases and 5 bases, there was a span of 18 bases. The CDR3 DNA reads TGTGCCTGTGACACCGTAGTGGGGGGAGTTTGTGATAAACTCATCTTT. Its protein is CACDTVVGGVCDKLIF.

V and J are TRDV2 and TRDJ1, with 9 bases fitting TRDD3. V was pared by 1 base and J by 0 bases, with 8 bases of the junction left unmatched. Germline CDR1 GEAIGNYY, CDR2 EKD. CDR3 size: 17 residues. Here the CDR3 DNA reads TGTGCCTGTGACACAGTGGGGGATAAGGGGGACACCGATAAACTCATCTTT. Its translation: CACDTVGDKGDTDKLIF.

This clone was seen a few times. CDR3 loop: CACDSLLGDTPSGDKLIF. CDR3 bases: TGTGCCTGTGACTCTCTACTGGGGGATACGCCGTCTGGCGATAAACTCATCTTT. The V call is TRDV2, the J call TRDJ1; the match to TRDD3 covers 13 bases. CDR1 and CDR2 from the germline V gene are GEAIGNYY and EKD. This CDR3 comprises 18 residues. V dropped 3 bases and J dropped 4; count of bases not matched to a gene: 13.

This clone has only a few counts. TCRdb's protein, taken from a much larger clone, differs from this DNA's translation at residue 18, likely owing to a read error; the protein displayed comes from the DNA. CDR3 amino acids: CACDTHLPTIRGDYDKLTF. In nucleotides, the CDR3 is TGTGCCTGTGACACCCACCTTCCTACAATCCGTGGGGACTACGATAAACTCACCTTT. The chain couples TRDV2 to TRDJ1; 9 bases align to TRDD2. The CDR3 covers 19 residues. CDR1 is GEAIGNYY and CDR2 is EKD in the germline V gene.

This rearrangement joins TRDV2 to TRDJ1, with 12 bases aligning to TRDD3. Germline CDR1 GEAIGNYY, CDR2 EKD. This CDR3 has 16 amino acids. The trim removed 3 bases at V and 1 base at J, leaving 5 bases unmatched. CDR3 loop: CACDGLGDTVTDKLIF. DNA of the CDR3: TGTGCCTGTGACGGACTGGGGGATACAGTCACCGATAAACTCATCTTT.

Only a few counts were recorded for this clone. Since a far larger clone is one base different, this is likely a read error. The sample holds other DNA sequences that translate to the same CDR3. The chain has TRDV2 and TRDJ1; 9 nucleotides match TRDD3. CDR3 size: 17 residues. Germline lookup yields CDR1 GEAIGNYY and CDR2 EKD. The CDR3 region is CACDTVGDIRSTDKLIF. The DNA of the CDR3 is TGTGCCTGTGACACAGTGGGGGATATAAGGTCCACCGACAAACTCATCTTT.

This clone was seen only a few times. TCRdb lists the protein of a much larger clone for this DNA, which differs at residue 13, so this is likely a read error; the protein given here is translated from the DNA itself. The chain combines TRDV2 with TRDJ3; 10 positions match TRDD3. This CDR3 comprises 20 residues. Germline V gene sequence: CDR1 GEAIGNYY, CDR2 EKD. This CDR3 reads CACDQLGDDTLSRDTRQMFF. The CDR3 DNA follows: TGTGCCTGTGACCAACTGGGGGATGATACTCTCTCCAGGGACACCCGACAGATGTTTTTC.

This clone is categorized as medium-sized. The chain combines TRDV2 with TRDJ1; D possibly matches TRDD2 or TRDD3 (6 bases each). Germline CDR1 reads GEAIGNYY; CDR2 reads EKD. This CDR3 spans 17 amino acids. Trimming removed 0 bases at V and 0 bases at J, with 16 bases between. The CDR3 nucleotides read TGTGCCTGTGACACCGTGGGGATCCTACCTAACACCGATAAACTCATCTTT. It codes for CACDTVGILPNTDKLIF.

This clone was recorded a few times. This may stem from a read error, because a much larger clone lies one nucleotide away. The rearrangement links TRDV2 to TRDJ1; TRDD3 agrees at 7 bases. Germline V gene lookup returns CDR1 GEAIGNYY and CDR2 EKD. This CDR3 comprises 14 residues. The CDR3 DNA is TGTGCCCGTGACCCTCTGGGGGCTACCGATAAACTCATCTTT. Translation gives CARDPLGATDKLIF.

This clone came up a few times. With a far larger clone one base away, a read error is the likely cause. Other DNA sequences in this specimen translate into the identical CDR3. The chain combines TRDV2 with TRDJ1, with 11 bases matching TRDD3. The CDR3 totals 15 residues. CDR1 is GEAIGNYY, CDR2 EKD, per germline. The CDR3 loop is CACDSLGDNTDKLIF. The DNA of the CDR3 is TGTGCTTGTGACTCACTGGGGGATAACACCGATAAACTCATCTTT.

This clone showed up just a few times. A read error is the likely source, as a far larger clone sits one nucleotide away. Other nucleotide sequences from this sample produce the same CDR3. The chain is built from TRDV2 and TRDJ1; 9 bases agree with TRDD3. From germline, CDR1 is GEAIGNYY and CDR2 EKD. This CDR3 is 16 amino acids long. The CDR3 is CACDSAGGLRADKLIF. The CDR3 region has the DNA TGTGCCTGTGACTCGGCTGGGGGATTAAGGGCCGACAAACTCATCTTT.

This clone was observed a handful of times. One base separates it from a far larger clone, so it is likely a read error. Other DNA sequences in the sample encode the same CDR3. V and J are TRDV2 and TRDJ1; TRDD3 is a possible D gene (6 bases). Germline lookup yields CDR1 GEAIGNYY and CDR2 EKD. Deletions cut 3 bases from V and 5 bases from J, with 21 bases between. This CDR3 contains 16 residues. For the CDR3, the DNA is TGTGCCTGTGACCTCTTACTGGGAATGGCACGAGATAAACTCATCTTT. It specifies CACDLLLGMARDKLIF.

This clone is termed medium-sized. Within the sample, other DNA sequences also encode this same CDR3. The chain couples TRDV2 to TRDJ1; 10 nucleotides align to TRDD3. J gave up 7 bases and V 3 bases, and 19 bases lay outside the gene matches. The V gene's germline CDR1 is GEAIGNYY and CDR2 EKD. The CDR3 sequence is 18 residues long. CDR3 loop: CACDAADGGYTPRGKLIF. CDR3 sequence (DNA): TGTGCCTGTGACGCCGCGGATGGGGGATACACCCCTAGGGGTAAACTCATCTTT.

This clone is medium-sized (0.01 to 0.1%). One base separates it from a far larger clone, so it is likely a read error. This chain uses TRDV2 with TRDJ1; D is perhaps TRDD3 (6 bases). Looked up from germline, CDR1 is GEAIGNYY and CDR2 is EKD. The CDR3 has 17 residues. The CDR3, as DNA: TGTGCCTGTGACAAAGTGGGGGCTCCAGTTGTGACCGATAAACCCATCTTT. Its translation is CACDKVGAPVVTDKPIF.

The chain recombines TRDV2 with TRDJ3; 8 bases are shared with TRDD3. Trimming cost V 0 bases and J 2 bases; bases outside gene matches: 14. The CDR3 runs to 21 residues. Germline-derived CDR1 and CDR2 are GEAIGNYY and EKD. The CDR3: CACDTVVRDTRPTWDTRQMFF. CDR3 in DNA: TGTGCCTGTGACACCGTTGTCCGGGATACGCGACCCACCTGGGACACCCGACAGATGTTTTTC.

At least ten counts were recorded for this clone. This probably arose from a read error, given a far larger clone one base away. This chain joins TRDV2 and TRDJ1; a possible D gene is TRDD3 (5 bases). In germline, CDR1 is GEAIGNYY, CDR2 EKD. The CDR3 has 17 amino acids. Trimming removed 2 bases at V and 2 bases at J, with 20 bases between. As DNA, the CDR3 is TGTGCCTGTGACAAAGTGGGGCCTCCAGTTGTGACCGATAAACTCATCTTT. Protein product: CACDKVGPPVVTDKLIF.

This clone was found a few times. The chain joins TRDV2 to TRDJ1; 10 bases map to TRDD3. From germline, CDR1 is GEAIGNYY and CDR2 EKD. This CDR3 has 15 amino acids. With V trimmed by 3 bases and J by 4 bases, 7 bases remained unmatched. The CDR3 region has the DNA TGTGCCTGTGACTCGGCTGGGGGATATGTCGATAAACTCATCTTT. Its translation is CACDSAGGYVDKLIF.

This clone was recorded a few times. This likely traces to a read error, being one base from a far larger clone. This sample includes further DNA sequences coding for the same CDR3. The rearrangement uses TRDV2 and TRDJ1; TRDD3 might be the D (5 bases). CDR3 length equals 15 residues. Germline V gives CDR1 GEAIGNYY, CDR2 EKD. The V gene lost 1 base and the J gene lost 0 bases, with 11 bases spanning the gap. The DNA of the CDR3 is TGTGCCTGTGACACGTTGGGGAGTTACACCGATAAACTCATCTTT. Translated: CACDTLGSYTDKLIF.